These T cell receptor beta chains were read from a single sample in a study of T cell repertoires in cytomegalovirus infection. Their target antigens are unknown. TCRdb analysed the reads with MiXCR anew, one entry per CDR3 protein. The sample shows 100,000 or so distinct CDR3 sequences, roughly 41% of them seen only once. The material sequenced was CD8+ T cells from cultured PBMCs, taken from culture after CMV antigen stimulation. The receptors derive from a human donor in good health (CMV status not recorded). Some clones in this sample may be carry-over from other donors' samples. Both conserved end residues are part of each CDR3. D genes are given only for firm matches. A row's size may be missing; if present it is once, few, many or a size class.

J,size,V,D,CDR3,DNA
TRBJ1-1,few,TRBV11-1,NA,CASSPIVRAGTEAFF,TGTGCCAGCAGCCCCATTGTCCGAGCGGGCACTGAAGCTTTCTTT
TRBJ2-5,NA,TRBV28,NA,CASSLFLTGTEETQYF,TGTGCCAGCAGTTTATTCCTCACCGGGACTGAAGAGACCCAGTACTTC
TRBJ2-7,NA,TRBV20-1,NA,CSARGSQGSSYEQYF,TGCAGTGCTAGGGGATCGCAGGGCAGCTCCTACGAGCAGTACTTC
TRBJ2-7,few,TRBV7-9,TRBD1,CASSITEGRGTYEQYF,TGTGCCAGCAGCATAACAGAAGGCAGGGGGACCTACGAGCAGTACTTC
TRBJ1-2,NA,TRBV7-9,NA,CASSPGETIYGYTF,TGTGCCAGCAGCCCAGGGGAGACTATCTATGGCTACACCTTC
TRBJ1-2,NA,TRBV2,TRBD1,CASINRGSGYTF,TGTGCCAGCATAAACAGGGGAAGTGGCTACACCTTC
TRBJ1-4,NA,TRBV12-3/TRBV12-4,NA,CASSYVTNEKLFF,TGTGCCAGCAGTTACGTGACGAATGAAAAACTGTTTTTT
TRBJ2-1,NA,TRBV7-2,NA,CASSLELSLGEQFF,TGTGCCAGCAGCTTAGAATTGTCGTTGGGGGAGCAGTTCTTC
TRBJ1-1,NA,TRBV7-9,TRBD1,CASSLPGQGGTEAFF,TGTGCCAGCAGCTTACCGGGACAGGGAGGAACTGAAGCTTTCTTT
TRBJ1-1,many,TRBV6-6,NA,CASSYPVADYGTEAFF,TGTGCCAGCAGTTACCCTGTTGCTGATTACGGGACTGAAGCTTTCTTT
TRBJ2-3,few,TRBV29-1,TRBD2,CSVEDPETSGASTDTQYF,TGCAGCGTTGAAGATCCCGAGACTAGCGGCGCTAGCACAGATACGCAGTATTTT
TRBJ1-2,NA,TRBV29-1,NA,CSVDTTDGRFGYGYTF,TGCAGCGTCGATACTACTGACGGACGATTCGGCTATGGCTACACCTTC
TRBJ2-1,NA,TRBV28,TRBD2,CASRRFSGGLSSYNEQFF,TGTGCCAGCAGACGTTTTAGCGGGGGGCTAAGCTCCTACAATGAGCAGTTCTTC
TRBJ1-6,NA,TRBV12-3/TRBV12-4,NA,CASRDSRPPLHF,TGTGCCAGCAGGGACAGTAGGCCACCCCTCCACTTT
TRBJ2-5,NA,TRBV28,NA,CASSYGRGETQYF,TGTGCCAGCAGTTATGGAAGAGGGGAGACCCAGTACTTC
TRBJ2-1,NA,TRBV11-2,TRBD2,CASSSGGLEGEQFF,TGTGCCAGCAGCTCGGGGGGACTAGAAGGTGAGCAGTTCTTC
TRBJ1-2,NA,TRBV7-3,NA,CATITSNLANYGYTF,TGTGCCACGATCACGTCGAACCTTGCTAACTATGGCTACACCTTC
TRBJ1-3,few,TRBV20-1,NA,CSARDYTGSGNTIYF,TGCAGTGCTAGAGATTACACAGGGTCTGGAAACACCATATATTTT
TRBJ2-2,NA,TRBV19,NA,CASRDGREEGLTGELFF,TGTGCCAGTAGGGACGGCAGGGAGGAGGGGTTGACCGGGGAGCTGTTTTTT
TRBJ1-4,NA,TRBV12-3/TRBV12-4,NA,CASSLSGGGEKLFF,TGTGCCAGCAGTTTATCGGGGGGCGGTGAAAAACTGTTTTTT
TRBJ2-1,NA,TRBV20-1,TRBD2,CSARGLAGGRDEQFF,TGCAGTGCAAGGGGCTTAGCGGGGGGTAGGGATGAGCAGTTCTTC
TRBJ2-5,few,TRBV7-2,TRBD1,CASNTGAGGPETQYF,TGTGCCAGCAACACGGGCGCAGGGGGCCCAGAGACCCAGTACTTC
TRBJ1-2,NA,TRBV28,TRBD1,CASSDGQGGYGYTF,TGTGCCAGCAGTGATGGACAGGGAGGCTATGGCTACACCTTC
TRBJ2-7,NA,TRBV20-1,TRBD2,CSAREGTSAHYEQYF,TGCAGTGCCCGGGAAGGGACTAGCGCTCACTACGAGCAGTACTTC
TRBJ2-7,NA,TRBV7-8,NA,CASSLAPRTYEQYF,TGTGCCAGCAGCTTAGCACCCAGGACCTACGAGCAGTACTTC
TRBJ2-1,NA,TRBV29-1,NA,CSVATAGGLYNEQFF,TGCAGCGTGGCTACGGCTGGGGGACTTTACAATGAGCAGTTCTTC
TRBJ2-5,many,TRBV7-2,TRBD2,CASSPMTSGGARETQYF,TGTGCCAGCAGCCCGATGACTAGCGGGGGGGCCCGGGAGACCCAGTACTTC
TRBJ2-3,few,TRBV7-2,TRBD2,CASSLTLWRGGGTDTQYF,TGTGCCAGCAGCTTAACCCTCTGGCGGGGGGGCGGCACAGATACGCAGTATTTT
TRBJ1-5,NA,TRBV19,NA,CASSPQVPYSNQPQHF,TGTGCCAGTAGTCCTCAGGTACCTTATAGCAATCAGCCCCAGCATTTT
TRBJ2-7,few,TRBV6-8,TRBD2,CASSYGLAGEQYF,TGTGCCAGCAGTTACGGACTAGCGGGCGAGCAGTACTTC
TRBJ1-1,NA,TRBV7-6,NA,CASSAPLNTEAFF,TGTGCCAGCAGCGCTCCATTGAACACTGAAGCTTTCTTT
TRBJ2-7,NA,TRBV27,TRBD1,CASTAAGGDYEQYF,TGTGCCAGCACCGCGGCAGGGGGAGACTACGAGCAGTACTTC
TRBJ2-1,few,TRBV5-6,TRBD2,CASRGLEGHHNEQFF,TGTGCCAGCAGAGGACTAGAAGGCCATCACAATGAGCAGTTCTTC
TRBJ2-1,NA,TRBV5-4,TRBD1,CASSIAGTGYNEQFF,TGTGCCAGCAGCATAGCCGGGACAGGGTACAATGAGCAGTTCTTC
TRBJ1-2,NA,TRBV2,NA,CASRESVMPIDDGYTF,TGTGCCAGCAGGGAATCAGTAATGCCCATCGACGATGGCTACACCTTC
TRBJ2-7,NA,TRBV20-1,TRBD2,CSARRAGGDWNEQYF,TGCAGTGCTAGACGAGCGGGAGGAGATTGGAACGAGCAGTACTTC
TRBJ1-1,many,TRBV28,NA,CASSPGGGTEAFF,TGTGCCAGCAGTCCGGGGGGCGGCACTGAAGCTTTCTTT
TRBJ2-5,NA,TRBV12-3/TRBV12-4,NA,CASSFRLEGQETPYF,TGTGCCAGCAGTTTTCGACTCGAGGGGCAAGAGACCCCGTACTTC
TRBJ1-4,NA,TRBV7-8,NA,CASSSAAGREKLFF,TGTGCCAGCAGCTCAGCGGCAGGGAGGGAAAAACTGTTTTTT
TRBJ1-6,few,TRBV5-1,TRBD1,CASSLQGENSPLHF,TGCGCCAGCAGCTTGCAGGGGGAAAATTCACCCCTCCACTTT
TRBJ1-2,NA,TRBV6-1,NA,CASSFGREDYTF,TGTGCCAGCAGCTTCGGACGGGAGGACTACACCTTC
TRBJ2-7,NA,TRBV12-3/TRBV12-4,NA,CASSLTPRIYEQYF,TGTGCCAGCAGTTTAACGCCCAGAATCTACGAGCAGTACTTC
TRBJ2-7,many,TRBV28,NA,CASSEDSSYEQYF,TGTGCCAGCAGTGAGGACAGTTCCTACGAGCAGTACTTC
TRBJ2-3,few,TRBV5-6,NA,CASSYTTDTQYF,TGTGCCAGCAGCTACACCACAGATACGCAGTATTTT
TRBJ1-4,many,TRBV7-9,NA,CASSSGTGAGEKLFF,TGTGCCAGCAGCTCGGGGACGGGAGCGGGAGAAAAACTGTTTTTT
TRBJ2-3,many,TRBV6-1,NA,CASSEAGAGRSTDTQYF,TGTGCCAGCAGTGAAGCTGGGGCAGGTAGAAGCACAGATACGCAGTATTTT
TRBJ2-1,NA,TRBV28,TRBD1,CASSFPEDRRSSYNEQFF,TGTGCCAGCAGTTTCCCGGAGGACAGGCGGAGCTCCTACAATGAGCAGTTCTTC
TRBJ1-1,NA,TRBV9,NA,CASSVGAATEAFF,TGTGCCAGCAGCGTAGGGGCGGCTACTGAAGCTTTCTTT
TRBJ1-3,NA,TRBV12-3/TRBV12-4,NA,CASIFRGTPRDQSENTIYF,TGTGCCAGCATCTTTAGGGGGACCCCCAGGGATCAGAGCGAAAACACCATATATTTT
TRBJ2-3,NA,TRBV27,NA,CASSLAQTDTQYF,TGTGCCAGCAGTCTGGCCCAGACAGATACGCAGTATTTT
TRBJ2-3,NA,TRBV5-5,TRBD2,CASSLSGTSGTDTQYF,TGTGCCAGCAGCTTGAGTGGGACTAGCGGCACAGATACGCAGTATTTT
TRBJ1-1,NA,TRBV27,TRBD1,CASSLSGQGMTEAFF,TGTGCCAGCAGTTTATCGGGACAGGGGATGACTGAAGCTTTCTTT
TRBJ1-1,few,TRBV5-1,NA,CASSAGVEAFF,TGCGCCAGCAGCGCAGGGGTTGAAGCTTTCTTT
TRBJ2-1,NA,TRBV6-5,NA,CASSYYGRTAGPGSYNEQFF,TGTGCCAGCAGTTACTACGGTAGGACAGCCGGTCCTGGCTCCTACAATGAGCAGTTCTTC
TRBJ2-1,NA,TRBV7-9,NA,CASSLTPYNEQFF,TGTGCCAGCAGCTTGACGCCTTACAATGAGCAGTTCTTC
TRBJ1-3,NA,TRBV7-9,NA,CASSPSDSGNTIYF,TGTGCCAGCAGCCCGTCCGACTCTGGAAACACCATATATTTT
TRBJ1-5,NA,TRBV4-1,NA,CASSQKQGFDNQPQHF,TGCGCCAGCAGCCAAAAGCAGGGATTCGATAATCAGCCCCAGCATTTT
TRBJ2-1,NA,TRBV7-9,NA,CASSLTNNEQFF,TGTGCCAGCAGCTTAACCAACAATGAGCAGTTCTTC
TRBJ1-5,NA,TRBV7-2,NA,CASSFWGNSNQPQHF,TGTGCCAGCAGCTTTTGGGGTAATAGCAATCAGCCCCAGCATTTT